The entry below gives a single T cell receptor (beta chain) sequence along with its context. The sample comes from a study of blood T cell repertoires in COVID-19. Per the original data handling: Reference gene primer amplification yielded estimated nucleated cell counts. Assay: immunoSEQ multiplex PCR; the TCRdb copy retains only in-frame clones and omits some. From that table come the V and J calls and clone size; the DNA was used to work out D and trimming. The sample has about 480,000 clones, roughly 90% seen once. The trim removed 5 bases at V and 1 base at J, leaving 5 bases unmatched. Germline V lookup: CDR1 PRHDT, CDR2 FYEKMQ (reference sequence). This CDR3 region has 15 residues.

Source material: PBMCs or T cells enriched from blood (not recorded which). The J gene is TRBJ1-1, the V gene TRBV13, with 9 nucleotides matching TRBD1. The clonotype was recovered from a woman in her thirties or forties who had recovered from COVID-19. This CDR3 reads CASSNPGQGNTEAFF. The CDR3 region has the DNA TGTGCCAGCAGCAACCCGGGACAGGGGAACACTGAAGCTTTCTTT.